Each of the 4 T cell receptor beta chains below was sequenced from the same sample in a study of OX40 agonist ivuxolimab in advanced cancers. Libraries were prepared by immunoSEQ multiplex PCR; TCRdb keeps only in-frame clonotypes and omits some of them. The sample holds about 72,000 clones, 80% to 90% seen once. The sample consisted of CD4+ or CD8+ T cells sorted from blood, taken in a trial of the OX40 agonist ivuxolimab. All receptors derive from an adult with an advanced solid tumor such as melanoma, head and neck, liver or kidney cancer.

The V call is TRBV19, the J call TRBJ2-3; TRBD2 matches 8 bases. CDR3 length equals 15 residues. V was clipped by 4 bases and J by 6 bases; unmatched bases: 9. CDR1 is LNHDA and CDR2 is SQIVND in the germline V gene (reference sequence). CDR3 sequence reads: CASSRRAGVGDTQYF. The CDR3 bases are TGTGCCAGTAGTAGGAGAGCGGGAGTTGGTGATACGCAGTATTTT.

CDR3 DNA sequence: TGTGCCAGCAGCTTAGAACAGGGACAGGGATCAGATACGCAGTATTTT. Protein sequence: CASSLEQGQGSDTQYF. The chain couples TRBV7-2 to TRBJ2-3; 9 nucleotides align to TRBD1. This CDR3 has 16 amino acids. Germline V gene lookup returns CDR1 SGHTA and CDR2 FQGNSA. J lost 4 bases, V lost 1 base, and 6 bases had no gene match.

The gene calls are TRBV7-3 and TRBJ2-1; no reliable D call. The germline CDR1 and CDR2 sequences are SGHTA and FQGTGA. The CDR3 is 12 residues long. V was cut by 5 bases and J by 9 bases, with 11 bases left in between. The DNA of the CDR3 is TGTGCCAGCAGCCCCCAAGGCGGTGAGCAGTTCTTC. This gives the protein CASSPQGGEQFF.

The V call is TRBV7-3, the J call TRBJ2-5; TRBD1 matches at 10 bases. The CDR3 runs to 16 residues. The germline gives CDR1 SGHTA, CDR2 FQGTGA. V shed 2 bases, J shed 1 base, and the junction held 4 bases outside the gene matches. CDR3 nucleotide sequence: TGTGCCAGCAGCTTAGGGACAGGGGTGGGCCAAGAGACCCAGTACTTC. Amino acid sequence: CASSLGTGVGQETQYF.